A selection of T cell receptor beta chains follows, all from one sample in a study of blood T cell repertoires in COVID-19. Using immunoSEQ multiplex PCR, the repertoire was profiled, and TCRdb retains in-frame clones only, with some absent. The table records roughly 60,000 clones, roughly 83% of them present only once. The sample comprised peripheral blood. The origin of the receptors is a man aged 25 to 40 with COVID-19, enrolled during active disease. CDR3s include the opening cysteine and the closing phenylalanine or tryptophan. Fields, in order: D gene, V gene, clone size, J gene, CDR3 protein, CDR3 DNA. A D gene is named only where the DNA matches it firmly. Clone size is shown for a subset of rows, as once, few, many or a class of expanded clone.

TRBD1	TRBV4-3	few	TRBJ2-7	CASRDWTGGEAQYF	TGCGCCAGCAGAGACTGGACAGGGGGGGAGGCGCAGTACTTC
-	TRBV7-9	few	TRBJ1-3	CASSPGLNSGNTIYF	TGTGCCAGCAGCCCCGGACTTAACTCTGGAAACACCATATATTTT
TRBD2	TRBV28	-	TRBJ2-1	CASLTSGRALYNEQFF	TGTGCCAGTCTAACTAGCGGGAGGGCCCTCTACAATGAGCAGTTCTTC
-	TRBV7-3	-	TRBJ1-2	CASSPSGGGVVNGYTF	TGTGCCAGCAGCCCGTCGGGGGGAGGGGTCGTAAATGGCTACACCTTC
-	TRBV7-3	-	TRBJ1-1	CASSFPSGEAFF	TGTGCCAGCAGCTTCCCGTCGGGTGAAGCTTTCTTT
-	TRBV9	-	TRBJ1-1	CASSVRAGKNTEAFF	TGTGCCAGCAGCGTTAGAGCAGGGAAGAACACTGAAGCTTTCTTT
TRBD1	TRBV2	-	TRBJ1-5	CASSRLTDRVSNQPQHF	TGTGCCAGCAGTCGACTAACAGACAGGGTGAGCAATCAGCCCCAGCATTTT
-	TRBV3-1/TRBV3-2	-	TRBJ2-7	CASSQDHVRRYEQYF	TGTGCCAGCAGCCAAGATCATGTCAGGAGGTACGAGCAGTACTTC
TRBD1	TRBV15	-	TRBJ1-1	CATSRDRGTGVGDTEAFF	TGTGCCACCAGCAGAGATCGGGGGACAGGGGTCGGGGACACTGAAGCTTTCTTT
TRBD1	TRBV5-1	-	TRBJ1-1	CASSLGGQLNTEAFF	TGCGCCAGCAGCTTGGGGGGACAGTTGAACACTGAAGCTTTCTTT
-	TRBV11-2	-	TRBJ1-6	CASSLGGDSPLHF	TGTGCCAGCAGCTTGGGTGGAGATTCACCCCTCCACTTT
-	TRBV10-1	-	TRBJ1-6	CASSRTRAADSPLHF	TGCGCCAGCAGCCGGACAAGGGCGGCGGATTCACCCCTCCACTTT
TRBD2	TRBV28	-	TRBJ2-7	CASRSTGGSSYEQYF	TGTGCCAGCAGGAGCACGGGCGGGAGCTCCTACGAGCAGTACTTC
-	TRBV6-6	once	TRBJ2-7	CASRQQGYEQYF	TGTGCCAGTCGTCAACAGGGCTACGAGCAGTACTTC
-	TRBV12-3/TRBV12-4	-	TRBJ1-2	CGAVGDGYTF	TGTGGCGCCGTAGGGGATGGCTACACCTTC
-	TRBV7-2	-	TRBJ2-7	CASSLGHLAREQYF	TGTGCCAGCAGCTTAGGACACCTGGCTCGGGAGCAGTACTTC
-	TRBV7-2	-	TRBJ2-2	CASSRDRPPNTGELFF	TGTGCCAGCAGCCGCGACAGGCCCCCGAACACCGGGGAGCTGTTTTTT
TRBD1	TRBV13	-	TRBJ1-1	CASSDRQGTAFF	TGTGCCAGCAGCGATCGACAGGGAACAGCTTTCTTT
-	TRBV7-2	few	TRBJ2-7	CASSLGQRLEQYF	TGTGCCAGCAGCTTAGGACAGCGCCTCGAGCAGTACTTC
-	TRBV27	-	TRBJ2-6	CASRPGLRSGANVLTF	TGTGCCAGCAGGCCGGGACTTCGCTCTGGGGCCAACGTCCTGACTTTC
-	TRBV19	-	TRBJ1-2	CASRISSSSGYTF	TGTGCCAGTAGAATATCCAGTAGTAGCGGCTACACCTTC
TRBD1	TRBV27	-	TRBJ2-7	CASSLAGQGSYEQYF	TGTGCCAGCAGTTTAGCGGGACAGGGCTCCTACGAGCAGTACTTC
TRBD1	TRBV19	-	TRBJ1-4	CASSTGATNEKLFF	TGTGCCAGTAGCACAGGGGCAACTAATGAAAAACTGTTTTTT
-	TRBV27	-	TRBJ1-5	CASSLKWQGNQPQHF	TGTGCCAGCAGTTTAAAGTGGCAGGGCAATCAGCCCCAGCATTTT
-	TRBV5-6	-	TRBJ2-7	CASSGRELYEQYF	TGTGCCAGCAGCGGCCGGGAACTATACGAGCAGTACTTC
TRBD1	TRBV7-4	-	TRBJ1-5	CASSLRQGGMISGNQPQHF	TGTGCCAGCAGCTTAAGACAGGGGGGAATGATTTCAGGCAATCAGCCCCAGCATTTT
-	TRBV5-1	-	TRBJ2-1	CASSLDGSEYNEQFF	TGCGCCAGCAGCTTGGACGGGAGCGAATACAATGAGCAGTTCTTC
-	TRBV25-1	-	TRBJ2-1	CASSGRRSSYNEQFF	TGTGCCAGCAGTGGAAGGCGGAGCTCCTACAATGAGCAGTTCTTC
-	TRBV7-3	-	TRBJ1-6	CASSNGGDSPLHF	TGTGCCAGCAGCAACGGGGGTGATTCACCCCTCCACTTT
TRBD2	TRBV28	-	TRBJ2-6	CASSSRLAGAGANVLTF	TGTGCCAGCAGTTCGAGGCTAGCGGGAGCTGGGGCCAACGTCCTGACTTTC
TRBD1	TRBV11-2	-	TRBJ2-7	CASSLGGTGGGEQYF	TGTGCCAGCAGCTTAGGGGGGACAGGCGGCGGCGAGCAGTACTTC
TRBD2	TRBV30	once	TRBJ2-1	CARGGQGRNEQFF	TGTGCACGGGGGGGCCAGGGGCGCAATGAGCAGTTCTTC
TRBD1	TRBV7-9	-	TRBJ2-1	CASNSGTRDRGYNEQFF	TGTGCCAGCAATTCTGGGACCCGGGACAGGGGGTACAATGAGCAGTTCTTC